These 21 T cell receptor beta chains share one sample of origin, sequenced in a study of shared clonotypes between healthy human individuals. The method was immunoSEQ multiplex PCR; TCRdb's version includes in-frame clones alone and lacks a portion of them. This table holds 2 million to 3 million clones, approximately 93% found once. Specimen: naive CD4+ T cells from PBMCs. Noted subset: CD45RA+ positively selected. The receptors derive from a man aged 18 to 29 in good health. Some clones in this sample may be carry-over from other donors' samples.

This clone was seen once. One end of the junction fails to match germline, which may point to a read error. The chain joins TRBV7-9 to TRBJ2-1; the D is unclear. Germline V lookup: CDR1 SEHNR, CDR2 FQNEAQ (reference sequence). The length of the CDR3 is 15 residues. The CDR3 spells CASRPTGGYYNGQFF. Written as DNA, the CDR3 is TGTGCCAGCAGGCCCACCGGCGGATACTACAATGGGCAGTTCTTC.

V usage is TRBV11-1 and J usage is TRBJ2-5; D possibly corresponds to TRBD1 (6 bases). The V and J ends lost 2 bases and 4 bases respectively, with 11 bases between them. This CDR3 has 14 amino acids. The germline CDR1 and CDR2 sequences are SGHAT and FQDESV (reference sequence). CDR3 protein: CASSLITGTETQYF. CDR3 coding DNA: TGTGCCAGCAGCTTAATCACAGGGACAGAGACCCAGTACTTC.

This clone was counted a single time. The sample carries other DNA sequences with the same CDR3. Written as DNA, the CDR3 is TGTGCCAGCTCAATCGACAGGAACACTGAAGCTTTCTTT. Amino acids: CASSIDRNTEAFF. V and J are TRBV18 and TRBJ1-1, with D perhaps TRBD1 (5 bases). Trimming took off 5 bases at V and 1 base at J, with 8 bases between the two ends. CDR1 KGHSH and CDR2 LQKENI come from the germline V gene. CDR3 length: 13 amino acids.

As regards this clone: One junction end does not reproduce the germline sequence, and a read error may be involved. The J gene is TRBJ2-7, the V gene TRBV11-2; a weak D match, TRBD1 (6 bases). From germline, CDR1 is SGHAT and CDR2 FQNNGV. The CDR3 contains 14 residues. The CDR3 DNA follows: TGTACCAGCAGCTTGACCAGGGGAACCCACGAGCAGTACTTC. Its translation is CTSSLTRGTHEQYF.

This clone was picked up a small number of times. The same CDR3 arises from other DNA sequences in this sample as well. The chain recombines TRBV28 with TRBJ2-7, with TRBD1 matching 7 bases. The trim removed 4 bases at V and 4 bases at J, leaving 4 bases unmatched. This CDR3 spans 13 amino acids. Germline assignment: CDR1 MDHEN and CDR2 SYDVKM. In DNA form, the CDR3 reads TGTGCCAGCAGTTCCGGGACAGTTTACGAGCAGTACTTC. Translated: CASSSGTVYEQYF.

This sequence joins TRBV6-5 and TRBJ2-2, with 7 positions matching TRBD1. CDR3 size: 14 residues. Germline CDR1 reads MNHEY; CDR2 reads SVGAGI. After removal of 8 bases from V and 2 bases from J, the junction contained 5 bases not matched to a gene. The CDR3 region has the DNA TGTGCCAGCGTAAGGGGGCAAAACACCGGGGAGCTGTTTTTT. Amino acid sequence: CASVRGQNTGELFF.

V gene TRBV2 combines with J gene TRBJ2-7, with a possible D match to TRBD1 (6 bases). Trimming stripped 3 bases from V and 8 bases from J, with 14 bases between. The V gene's germline CDR1 is SNHLY and CDR2 FYNNEI. The CDR3 sequence is 13 residues long. Written as DNA, the CDR3 is TGTGCCAGCAGTGAGCAGACAGGCTGGCAGCAGTACTTC. Protein product: CASSEQTGWQQYF.

The chain uses TRBV18 and TRBJ2-4; the D is unclear. This CDR3 region has 14 residues. With 0 bases removed from V and 5 bases from J, the gap between germline ends came to 8 bases. The V gene's germline CDR1 is KGHSH and CDR2 LQKENI. The CDR3: CASSPPPTQNIQYF. The CDR3 nucleotides read TGTGCCAGCTCACCACCGCCGACTCAAAACATTCAGTACTTC.

The V gene is TRBV4-2, the J gene TRBJ1-4; 11 bases fit TRBD1. The CDR3 is 15 residues long. J gave up 5 bases and V 6 bases, and 5 bases lay outside the gene matches. The germline V gene has CDR1 LGHNA and CDR2 YNFKEQ. The CDR3, as DNA: TGTGCCAGCAGAGCCGGGACAGGGGGGAATGAAAAACTGTTTTTT. This translates into CASRAGTGGNEKLFF.

In DNA form, the CDR3 reads TGCAGTGCCCCAGCGGGGACTGAAGCTTTCTTT. It codes for CSAPAGTEAFF. This chain joins TRBV20-1 and TRBJ1-1; D is undetermined. The germline CDR1 and CDR2 sequences are DFQATT and SNEGSKA (reference sequence). Trimming removed 6 bases at V and 5 bases at J, with 10 bases between. This CDR3 has 11 residues.

As regards this clone: The same CDR3 arises from other DNA sequences in this sample as well. This rearrangement joins TRBV18 to TRBJ2-7; 7 bases fit TRBD1. J lost 5 bases, V lost 6 bases, and 13 bases had no gene match. Germline V CDR1 and CDR2: KGHSH, LQKENI. The CDR3 contains 15 residues. The CDR3: CASSPRQGVGDEQYF. In nucleotides, the CDR3 is TGTGCCAGCTCGCCAAGACAGGGAGTCGGCGACGAGCAGTACTTC. Variable domain in full (rest from reference TRBV18 and TRBJ2-7): NAGVMQNPRHLVRRRGQEARLRCSPMKGHSHVYWYRQLPEEGLKFMVYLQKENIIDESGMPKERFSAEFPKEGPSILRIQQVVRGDSAAYFCASSPRQGVGDEQYFGPGTRLTVT.

In this sample, this clone turned up a few times. V and J are TRBV6-5 and TRBJ1-5; D call uncertain. Germline V gene data show CDR1 as MNHEY and CDR2 as SVGAGI. Trimming took off 7 bases at V and 2 bases at J, with 9 bases between the two ends. This CDR3 is built from 13 residues. CDR3 sequence reads: CASMNEGNQPQHF. The CDR3 DNA follows: TGTGCCAGCATGAACGAGGGCAATCAGCCCCAGCATTTT.

Concerning this clone itself: Distinct nucleotide sequences in the sample also encode this CDR3. The gene calls are TRBV5-1 and TRBJ2-7; the D call may be TRBD1 or TRBD2 (5 bases each). The CDR3 is 12 residues long. CDR1 SGHRS and CDR2 YFSETQ come from the germline V gene. V lost 0 bases and J lost 10, with 11 bases in between. For the CDR3, the DNA is TGCGCCAGCAGCTTGGTCGGGGCCGAACAGTACTTC. This translates into CASSLVGAEQYF.

The chain uses TRBV6-6 and TRBJ1-5; 10 bases align to TRBD1. Per germline, CDR1 MNHNY and CDR2 SVGAGI (reference sequence). V shed 2 bases and J 5 bases; nucleotides not matched to a gene: 6. The CDR3 is 16 amino acids. CDR3 sequence: CASSYPRQGAYQPQHF. DNA for the CDR3: TGTGCCAGCAGTTACCCCCGACAGGGGGCGTATCAGCCCCAGCATTTT.

The chain uses TRBV29-1 and TRBJ2-4; D uncertain. CDR3 length: 14 amino acids. Germline V CDR1 and CDR2: SQVTM, ANQGSEA. V lost 3 bases, J lost 0 bases, and 9 bases lay in between. This CDR3 is CSVDRLLAKNIQYF. CDR3 bases: TGCAGCGTTGACCGGCTATTAGCCAAAAACATTCAGTACTTC.

The chain links TRBV6-1 to TRBJ2-5; D is unclear. Germline lookup yields CDR1 MNHNS and CDR2 SASEGT. Trimming removed 3 bases from V and 2 bases from J, with 7 bases in between. The CDR3 sequence is 13 residues long. The CDR3 DNA reads TGTGCCAGCAGTGACGCGACTCAAGAGACCCAGTACTTC. Translated, it gives CASSDATQETQYF.

The CDR3, as DNA: TGTGCCAGCAGAGGACTCTGGGGAGGCTATGGCTACACCTTC. Protein: CASRGLWGGYGYTF. The chain is built from TRBV7-2 and TRBJ1-2; the D is unclear. The length of the CDR3 is 14 residues. Germline CDR1 SGHTA, CDR2 FQGNSA. V dropped 6 bases and J dropped 4 bases, with 15 bases sitting between them.

This sequence joins TRBV28 and TRBJ2-2, with D unclear. CDR3 length: 13 residues. Germline V lookup: CDR1 MDHEN, CDR2 SYDVKM. V lost 8 bases and J lost 0, with 7 bases in between. The CDR3 DNA reads as TGTGCCAGCCAAACCCCGAACACCGGGGAGCTGTTTTTT. Translating it yields CASQTPNTGELFF.

This sequence joins TRBV5-1 and TRBJ2-1; 10 bases line up with TRBD2. CDR3 length equals 15 residues. The V gene's germline CDR1 is SGHRS and CDR2 YFSETQ. V lost 4 bases, J lost 8 bases, and 9 bases stayed unmatched. For the CDR3, the DNA is TGCGCCAGCAGCCCAGGGACTAGCGTTGACTATGAGCAGTTCTTC. It codes for CASSPGTSVDYEQFF. The whole variable domain, remainder taken from reference TRBV5-1 and TRBJ2-1, is KAGVTQTPRYLIKTRGQQVTLSCSPISGHRSVSWYQQTPGQGLQFLFEYFSETQRNKGNFPGRFSGRQFSNSRSEMNVSTLELGDSALYLCASSPGTSVDYEQFFGPGTRLTVL.

The J gene is TRBJ2-7, the V gene TRBV6-6; 10 positions match TRBD1. Trimming removed 7 bases from V and 3 bases from J; junction bases left unmatched: 9. Per germline, CDR1 MNHNY and CDR2 SVGAGI (reference sequence). The CDR3 spans 15 residues. The CDR3 loop reads CASNSPGQGFYEQYF. For the CDR3, the DNA is TGTGCCAGCAATTCCCCGGGACAGGGGTTCTACGAGCAGTACTTC.

This chain joins TRBV19 and TRBJ1-2; D is ambiguous. Trimming shortened V by 7 bases and J by 5 bases, and 14 bases separated the two germline ends. From germline, CDR1 is LNHDA and CDR2 SQIVND (reference sequence). CDR3 size: 13 residues. Written as DNA, the CDR3 is TGTGCCAGTACCTTTGGGCTAGAGTATGGCTACACCTTC. Translating gives CASTFGLEYGYTF.